One T cell receptor (beta chain) is described in this entry. What it binds is not known. This sample is drawn from a study of post-analysis software for immune sequencing data. Study details: Included among the disease courses, which were recorded for the cohort, were relapsing-remitting, secondary progressive and progressive-relapsing multiple sclerosis.

Study-level results: Included in a set of a few TRBV segments more frequent in patients than controls were TRBV5-6, TRBV5-1 and TRBV20-1. Under the F measure, samples that were prepared in one batch clustered strongly together.

The germline CDR1 and CDR2 sequences are SGHVS and FQNEAQ. V lost 5 bases and J lost 2, with 19 bases in between. This CDR3 contains 16 residues. The authors incorporated unique molecular identifiers into the TCR beta cDNA libraries. A single record per CDR3 protein comes from TCRdb applying MiXCR to the PCR reads. The table lists a few hundred thousand distinct CDR3 sequences, roughly 38% of them singletons, with about 8% in the top ten. The V and J genes are TRBV7-8 and TRBJ2-7; tentatively, D is TRBD1 (5 bases). The clonotype comes from a girl between 2 and 10 years old with multiple sclerosis. The sample taken for sequencing was blood. CDR3 residues: CASSPPDSFFAYEQYF. CDR3 nucleotide sequence: TGTGCCAGCAGCCCCCCAGACAGCTTTTTTGCCTACGAGCAGTACTTC.